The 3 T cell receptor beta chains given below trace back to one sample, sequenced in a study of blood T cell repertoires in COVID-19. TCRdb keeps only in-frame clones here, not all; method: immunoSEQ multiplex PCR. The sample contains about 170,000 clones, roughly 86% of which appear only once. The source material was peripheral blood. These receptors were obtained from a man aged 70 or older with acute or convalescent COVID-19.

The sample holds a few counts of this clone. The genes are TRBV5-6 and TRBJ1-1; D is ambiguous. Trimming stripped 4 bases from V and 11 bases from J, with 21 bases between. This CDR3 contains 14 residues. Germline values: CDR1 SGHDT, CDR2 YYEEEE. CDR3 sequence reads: CASSPEAGGGVAFF. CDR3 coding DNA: TGTGCCAGCAGCCCCGAAGCAGGAGGCGGGGTGGCTTTCTTT. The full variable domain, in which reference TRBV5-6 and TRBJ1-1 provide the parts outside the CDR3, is DAGVTQSPTHLIKTRGQQVTLRCSPKSGHDTVSWYQQALGQGPQFIFQYYEEEERQRGNFPDRFSGHQFPNYSSELNVNALLLGDSALYLCASSPEAGGGVAFFGQGTRLTVV.

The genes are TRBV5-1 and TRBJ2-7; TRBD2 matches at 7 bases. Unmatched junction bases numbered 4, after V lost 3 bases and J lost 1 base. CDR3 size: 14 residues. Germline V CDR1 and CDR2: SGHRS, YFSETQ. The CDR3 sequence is CASSYASGSYEQYF. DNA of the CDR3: TGCGCCAGCAGCTACGCTAGCGGATCCTACGAGCAGTACTTC.

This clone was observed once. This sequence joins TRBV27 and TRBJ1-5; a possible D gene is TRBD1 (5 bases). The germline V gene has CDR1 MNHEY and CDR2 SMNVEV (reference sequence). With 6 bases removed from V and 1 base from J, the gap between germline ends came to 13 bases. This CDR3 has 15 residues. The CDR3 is CASSPRGESNQPQHF. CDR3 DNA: TGTGCCAGCAGCCCCCGGGGGGAAAGCAATCAGCCCCAGCATTTT.